Following are 32 T cell receptor beta chains from one sample sequenced in a study of technical replicates of blood from several donors. Method: immunoSEQ multiplex PCR; TCRdb's copy keeps in-frame clones and lacks some. The sample yields around 79,000 clones, 90% to 95% seen once. The sample comprised T cells isolated from PBMCs. All receptors derive from a human donor in good health.

The CDR3 region has the DNA TGTGCCAGTAGTATAGTAAATGAGCAGTTCTTC. This codes for CASSIVNEQFF. The V and J genes are TRBV19 and TRBJ2-1; no clear D gene. Trimming removed 1 base from V and 7 bases from J, with 2 bases in between. Germline V gene lookup returns CDR1 LNHDA and CDR2 SQIVND (reference sequence). This CDR3 spans 11 amino acids.

CDR3: CASSRVGTGDEQYF. As DNA, the CDR3 is TGTGCCAGCAGCCGAGTCGGGACAGGGGACGAGCAGTACTTC. The chain is built from TRBV6-1 and TRBJ2-7; 10 bases map to TRBD1. This CDR3 spans 14 amino acids. The ends lost 6 bases at V and 5 bases at J; junction bases unmatched: 7. Germline values: CDR1 MNHNS, CDR2 SASEGT.

The chain employs TRBV7-2 and TRBJ2-3; TRBD2 aligns across 8 bases. The CDR3 covers 16 residues. Per the germline V gene, CDR1 is SGHTA and CDR2 is FQGNSA. The V and J ends lost 5 bases and 2 bases, in that order; junction bases with no gene match: 9. CDR3 nucleotide sequence: TGTGCCAGCAGCATTTCAGCGGGAGAGTTCACAGATACGCAGTATTTT. Its translation: CASSISAGEFTDTQYF.

The gene calls are TRBV30 and TRBJ1-2; D unclear. V shed 4 bases and J shed 4 bases, with 10 bases lying between them. Germline lookup yields CDR1 GTSNPN and CDR2 SVGIG (reference sequence). This CDR3 is 12 amino acids long. This CDR3 is CAWTAAVYGYTF. The CDR3 DNA reads as TGTGCCTGGACGGCCGCGGTCTATGGCTACACCTTC.

This clone occurred once. The gene calls are TRBV18 and TRBJ1-3, with a possible D match to TRBD1 (5 bases). Germline V lookup: CDR1 KGHSH, CDR2 LQKENI. The V end was cut by 2 bases, the J end by 0 bases, with 8 bases between. This CDR3 spans 15 amino acids. In nucleotides, the CDR3 is TGTGCCAGCTCACCAGGGGGGAGCTCTGGAAACACCATATATTTT. Amino acids: CASSPGGSSGNTIYF.

V usage is TRBV4-1 and J usage is TRBJ1-1, with 7 bases matching TRBD1. V lost 4 bases and J lost 5; bases outside the gene matches: 7. Germline V gene lookup returns CDR1 MGHRA and CDR2 YSYEKL. The CDR3 covers 14 residues. The CDR3 region has the DNA TGCGCCAGCAGCCCCGCGGACAGGTGGACTGAAGCTTTCTTT. This translates into CASSPADRWTEAFF.

This sequence joins TRBV15 and TRBJ1-1; TRBD1 is a possible D gene (5 bases). The V end was cut by 9 bases, the J end by 5 bases, with 13 bases between. CDR3 length: 12 amino acids. Looked up from germline, CDR1 is LNHNV and CDR2 is YYDKDF (reference sequence). The CDR3 bases are TGTGCCACGGGGGGGAGAGGGACTGAAGCTTTCTTT. Protein: CATGGRGTEAFF.

V usage is TRBV6-5 and J usage is TRBJ1-2; possible D gene TRBD1, 5 bases. Germline V gives CDR1 MNHEY, CDR2 SVGAGI. Trimming took off 6 bases at V and 8 bases at J, with 19 bases between the two ends. The CDR3 has 14 amino acids. The CDR3 protein is CASSDSQDPLGYTF. Written as DNA, the CDR3 is TGTGCCAGCAGCGACTCACAGGACCCTCTCGGCTACACCTTC.

The chain employs TRBV7-3 and TRBJ1-1; no reliable D call. V was clipped by 2 bases and J by 1 base, with 11 bases between them. This CDR3 contains 15 residues. Germline assignment: CDR1 SGHTA and CDR2 FQGTGA. CDR3 bases: TGTGCCAGCAGCTTAGGAGGTAGTTGGAACACTGAAGCTTTCTTT. This sequence encodes CASSLGGSWNTEAFF.

CDR3 sequence reads: CASGSPFLGLDGESYNEQFF. The CDR3, as DNA: TGTGCCAGCGGCTCCCCCTTTCTCGGACTAGATGGGGAGTCCTACAATGAGCAGTTCTTC. The chain links TRBV28 to TRBJ2-1; 7 bases align to TRBD2. Germline trimming cut 8 bases from V and 1 base from J; bases unmatched to any gene: 23. Germline CDR1 is MDHEN and CDR2 is SYDVKM. This CDR3 contains 20 residues.

The gene calls are TRBV6-5 and TRBJ2-2; D ambiguous. The V end was cut by 7 bases, the J end by 4 bases, with 10 bases between. This CDR3 has 13 amino acids. Germline V gives CDR1 MNHEY, CDR2 SVGAGI. CDR3 DNA: TGTGCCAGCATATCTTTCGGCACCGGGGAGCTGTTTTTT. As protein: CASISFGTGELFF.

The V and J genes are TRBV7-1 and TRBJ2-1; tentative D call: TRBD2 (6 bases). TRBV7-1 counts as an open reading frame of uncertain function. V was shortened by 3 bases and J by 0 bases, with 36 bases between the two germline ends. The length of the CDR3 is 24 residues. CDR3 sequence (DNA): TGTGCCAGCAGCTCTAGCGGTTCGCTGTTTGGTGGGAGGACCGGCAAGAGCTCCTACAATGAGCAGTTCTTC. Residues: CASSSSGSLFGGRTGKSSYNEQFF.

The genes are TRBV7-9 and TRBJ2-7, with 14 positions matching TRBD2. The CDR3 has 15 amino acids. Trimming removed 5 bases from V and 3 bases from J; junction bases left unmatched: 3. Germline loops: CDR1 SEHNR, CDR2 FQNEAQ (reference sequence). CDR3 in amino acids: CASSRGTSGGYEQYF. CDR3 nucleotide sequence: TGTGCCAGCAGCCGAGGGACTAGCGGGGGCTACGAGCAGTACTTC. Together with reference TRBV7-9 and TRBJ2-7, the CDR3 gives the full variable domain: DTGVSQNPRHKITKRGQNVTFRCDPISEHNRLYWYRQTLGQGPEFLTYFQNEAQLEKSRLLSDRFSAERPKGSFSTLEIQRTEQGDSAMYLCASSRGTSGGYEQYFGPGTRLTVT.

The gene calls are TRBV5-4 and TRBJ2-3; D unresolved. The ends were cut back, 10 bases at V and 1 base at J, with 7 bases in the middle. The V gene's germline CDR1 is SGHNT and CDR2 YYREEE (reference sequence). There are 11 residues in the CDR3. CDR3 loop: CASPGTDTQYF. DNA of the CDR3: TGTGCCTCCCCTGGCACAGATACGCAGTATTTT.

This chain uses TRBV19 with TRBJ2-7, with 8 bases fitting TRBD1. This CDR3 region has 15 residues. The V gene's germline CDR1 is LNHDA and CDR2 SQIVND (reference sequence). J lost 2 bases, V lost 5 bases, and 8 bases had no gene match. CDR3 nucleotide sequence: TGTGCCAGTAGTGCAACAGGGGGTTTAACCTACGAGCAGTACTTC. This encodes CASSATGGLTYEQYF.

The chain recombines TRBV9 with TRBJ2-1; a possible D gene is TRBD2 (5 bases). Germline values: CDR1 SGDLS, CDR2 YYNGEE. V lost 3 bases and J lost 2, with 12 bases in between. The CDR3 is 15 residues long. CDR3 sequence (DNA): TGTGCCAGCAGCGATCGGGGTACAACCTACAATGAGCAGTTCTTC. Translation: CASSDRGTTYNEQFF.

This chain joins TRBV19 and TRBJ2-7; D possibly corresponds to TRBD1 (6 bases). The CDR3 loop spans 13 amino acids. Trimming removed 1 base from V and 4 bases from J, with 8 bases in between. The germline gives CDR1 LNHDA, CDR2 SQIVND (reference sequence). The CDR3 nucleotides read TGTGCCAGTAGTATAGGGGACACTTACGAGCAGTACTTC. It encodes CASSIGDTYEQYF.

The chain joins TRBV27 to TRBJ1-1, with 12 bases fitting TRBD1. The CDR3 sequence is 16 residues long. CDR1 MNHEY and CDR2 SMNVEV come from the germline V gene (reference sequence). J lost 1 base, V lost 2 bases, and 2 bases had no gene match. CDR3 protein: CASSLGTGGANTEAFF. The CDR3 nucleotides read TGTGCCAGCAGTTTAGGGACAGGGGGCGCGAACACTGAAGCTTTCTTT.

This clone has only one observation. CDR3 coding DNA: TGTGCCAGCAGCTTAAATCCCCTAGCGGGAGCCTACAATGAGCAGTTCTTC. This translates into CASSLNPLAGAYNEQFF. The chain joins TRBV7-2 to TRBJ2-1; the match to TRBD2 covers 10 bases. CDR1 is SGHTA, CDR2 FQGNSA, per germline. This CDR3 contains 17 residues. V lost 2 bases to trimming and J lost 2 bases; unmatched junction nucleotides: 6. The whole variable domain, remainder taken from reference TRBV7-2 and TRBJ2-1, is GAGVSQSPSNKVTEKGKDVELRCDPISGHTALYWYRQSLGQGLEFLIYFQGNSAPDKSGLPSDRFSAERTGGSVSTLTIQRTQQEDSAVYLCASSLNPLAGAYNEQFFGPGTRLTVL.

V usage is TRBV27 and J usage is TRBJ2-1; 10 nucleotides align to TRBD2. Germline V lookup: CDR1 MNHEY, CDR2 SMNVEV (reference sequence). V trimming: 5 bases; J trimming: 9 bases; junction bases outside the gene matches: 13. The CDR3 spans 16 residues. Here the CDR3 reads CASSALAGGVKGEQFF. In DNA form, the CDR3 reads TGTGCCAGCAGTGCCTTAGCGGGAGGAGTAAAGGGTGAGCAGTTCTTC.

The chain uses TRBV5-1 and TRBJ2-3, with a possible D match to TRBD2 (6 bases). CDR3 length equals 11 residues. Trimming stripped 2 bases from V and 9 bases from J, with 7 bases between. The germline V gene encodes CDR1 SGHRS and CDR2 YFSETQ. CDR3 DNA sequence: TGCGCCAGCAGCTTAGGAGGGACGCAGTATTTT. Its protein product is CASSLGGTQYF.

This chain connects TRBV7-9 to TRBJ1-4, with D tentatively TRBD1 (6 bases). V was cut by 4 bases and J by 7 bases, with 19 bases left in between. The germline V gene encodes CDR1 SEHNR and CDR2 FQNEAQ (reference sequence). The CDR3 totals 16 residues. CDR3: CASSWTVGLDSEKLFF. The CDR3 nucleotides are TGTGCCAGCAGCTGGACAGTGGGTCTCGACAGTGAAAAACTGTTTTTT.

The gene calls are TRBV6-5 and TRBJ2-1; 8 nucleotides line up with TRBD2. CDR1 is MNHEY and CDR2 is SVGAGI in the germline V gene. Trimming took 10 bases from V and 0 from J; bases not matched to a gene: 8. This CDR3 has 15 amino acids. CDR3: CATLASGSSYNEQFF. DNA for the CDR3: TGTGCCACCCTAGCGAGCGGGAGCTCCTACAATGAGCAGTTCTTC.

The chain combines TRBV11-2 with TRBJ2-7; 7 bases fit TRBD2. The CDR3 sequence is 16 residues long. CDR1 is SGHAT and CDR2 is FQNNGV in the germline V gene. Trimming cost V 2 bases and J 6 bases; bases outside gene matches: 13. The CDR3 region has the DNA TGTGCCAGCAGCTTATCCCTCGGCCGGGAGGTAGGCGAGCAGTACTTC. It yields the protein CASSLSLGREVGEQYF. The whole variable domain, remainder taken from reference TRBV11-2 and TRBJ2-7, is EAGVAQSPRYKIIEKRQSVAFWCNPISGHATLYWYQQILGQGPKLLIQFQNNGVVDDSQLPKDRFSAERLKGVDSTLKIQPAKLEDSAVYLCASSLSLGREVGEQYFGPGTRLTVT.

The chain carries TRBV18 and TRBJ1-2, with TRBD1 as a possible D gene (6 bases). CDR3 length equals 14 residues. V was trimmed by 7 bases and J by 3 bases, leaving 15 bases between them. CDR1 and CDR2 from the germline V gene are KGHSH and LQKENI. The DNA of the CDR3 is TGTGCCAGCTTCCCGGACAGTACTGACTATGGCTACACCTTC. It translates to CASFPDSTDYGYTF.

CDR3 in DNA: TGTGCCAGTAGTACGGGAGATACGCAGTATTTT. This sequence encodes CASSTGDTQYF. The chain uses TRBV19 and TRBJ2-3; D uncertain. V gave up 4 bases and J gave up 5 bases, with 4 bases separating them. This CDR3 comprises 11 residues. CDR1 and CDR2 from the germline V gene are LNHDA and SQIVND (reference sequence).

The V and J genes are TRBV27 and TRBJ2-7; 7 nucleotides align to TRBD2. The CDR3 loop spans 14 amino acids. Germline values: CDR1 MNHEY, CDR2 SMNVEV (reference sequence). With 5 bases clipped from V and 1 base from J, the junction kept 5 bases outside the gene matches. CDR3 amino acids: CASSPGGYSYEQYF. DNA of the CDR3: TGTGCCAGCAGTCCGGGAGGCTATTCCTACGAGCAGTACTTC.

This clone appeared a single time. The chain has TRBV9 and TRBJ2-3, with D perhaps TRBD1 (6 bases). Trimming took 3 bases from V and 5 from J, leaving 13 bases between them. The CDR3 sequence is 14 residues long. Looked up from germline, CDR1 is SGDLS and CDR2 is YYNGEE. In nucleotides, the CDR3 is TGTGCCAGCAGCGGTACAGGGTTAGGAGATACGCAGTATTTT. The encoded protein is CASSGTGLGDTQYF.

V and J are TRBV13 and TRBJ2-3; either TRBD1 or TRBD2 may fit D (7 bases each). The CDR3 spans 18 residues. Trimming cost V 4 bases and J 4 bases, with 24 bases left between them. Germline assignment: CDR1 PRHDT and CDR2 FYEKMQ (reference sequence). CDR3 sequence (DNA): TGTGCCAGCAGCTCAGGGGGGCTAGCGGAAAGGGGGGCAGATACGCAGTATTTT. Protein product: CASSSGGLAERGADTQYF.

The V call is TRBV9, the J call TRBJ2-7; 8 bases fit TRBD1. The V and J ends lost 4 bases and 5 bases, in that order; junction bases with no gene match: 11. This CDR3 contains 15 residues. Germline lookup yields CDR1 SGDLS and CDR2 YYNGEE. CDR3 residues: CASSSSFDRGHEQYF. In DNA, the CDR3 is TGTGCCAGCAGCTCCAGCTTTGACAGGGGCCACGAGCAGTACTTC.

The chain carries TRBV4-1 and TRBJ2-6; D unclear. V lost 0 bases and J lost 0, with 12 bases in between. CDR1 and CDR2 (germline): MGHRA, YSYEKL. The CDR3 loop spans 18 amino acids. CDR3 nucleotides: TGCGCCAGCAGCCAAGAACAGTCCTCCTTCTCTGGGGCCAACGTCCTGACTTTC. This sequence encodes CASSQEQSSFSGANVLTF.

The chain links TRBV30 to TRBJ1-5; no definite D call. There are 14 residues in the CDR3. Germline-derived CDR1 and CDR2 are GTSNPN and SVGIG (reference sequence). V was clipped by 0 bases and J by 7 bases, with 13 bases between them. CDR3 bases: TGTGCCTGGAGTGTCTACGGGTCCGGGCAGCCCCAGCATTTT. It codes for CAWSVYGSGQPQHF.